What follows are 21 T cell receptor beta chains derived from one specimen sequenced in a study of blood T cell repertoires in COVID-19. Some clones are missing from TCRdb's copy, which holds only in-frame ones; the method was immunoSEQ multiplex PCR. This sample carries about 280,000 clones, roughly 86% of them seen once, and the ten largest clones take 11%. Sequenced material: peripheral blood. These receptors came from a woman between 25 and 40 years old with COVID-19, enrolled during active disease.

The CDR3 DNA sequence: TGTGCCAGCACCCCGGGACTCGCACACTCTGGGGCCAACGTCCTGACTTTC. It encodes CASTPGLAHSGANVLTF. The gene calls are TRBV2 and TRBJ2-6; weak D call: TRBD2 (6 bases). There are 17 residues in the CDR3. Germline V gene data show CDR1 as SNHLY and CDR2 as FYNNEI. Trimming took off 7 bases at V and 0 bases at J, with 16 bases between the two ends.

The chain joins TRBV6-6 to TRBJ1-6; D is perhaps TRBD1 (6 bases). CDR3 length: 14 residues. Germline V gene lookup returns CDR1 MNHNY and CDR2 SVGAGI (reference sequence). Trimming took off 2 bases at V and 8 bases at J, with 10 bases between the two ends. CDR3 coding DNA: TGTGCCAGCAGTTACACGGACAGTTATTCACCCCTCCACTTT. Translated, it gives CASSYTDSYSPLHF.

In DNA, the CDR3 is TGCGCCAGCAGCCAAGGTACGACTAGCGGGAGTATCGAGCAGTACTTC. Its translation is CASSQGTTSGSIEQYF. The chain has TRBV4-1 and TRBJ2-7; 12 bases map to TRBD2. CDR3 length: 16 residues. CDR1 is MGHRA, CDR2 YSYEKL, per germline. The junction had 7 bases not matched to a gene; V was cut back by 1 base and J by 6 bases.

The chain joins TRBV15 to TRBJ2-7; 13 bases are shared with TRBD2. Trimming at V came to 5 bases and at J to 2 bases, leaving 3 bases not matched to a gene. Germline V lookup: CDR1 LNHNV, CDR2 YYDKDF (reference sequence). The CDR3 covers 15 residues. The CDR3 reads CATSLGLAGAYEQYF. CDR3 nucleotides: TGTGCCACCAGCCTAGGACTAGCGGGGGCCTACGAGCAGTACTTC.

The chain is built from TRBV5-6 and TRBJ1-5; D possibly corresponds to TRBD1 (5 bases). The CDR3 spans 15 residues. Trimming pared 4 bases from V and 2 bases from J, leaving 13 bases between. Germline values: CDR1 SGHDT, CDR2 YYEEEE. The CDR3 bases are TGTGCCAGCAGCCGGGGGGTAATCGGCAATCAGCCCCAGCATTTT. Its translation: CASSRGVIGNQPQHF.

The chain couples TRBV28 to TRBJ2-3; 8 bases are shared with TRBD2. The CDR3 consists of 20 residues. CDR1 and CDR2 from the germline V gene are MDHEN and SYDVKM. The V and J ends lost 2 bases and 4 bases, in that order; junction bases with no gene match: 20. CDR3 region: CASSLIGPISGRGSADTQYF. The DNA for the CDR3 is TGTGCCAGCAGTTTAATCGGGCCGATAAGCGGGAGAGGTAGCGCAGATACGCAGTATTTT.

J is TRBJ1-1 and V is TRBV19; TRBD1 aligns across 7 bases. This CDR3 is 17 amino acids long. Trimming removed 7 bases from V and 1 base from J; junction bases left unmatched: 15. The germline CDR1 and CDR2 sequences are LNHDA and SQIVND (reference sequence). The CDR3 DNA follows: TGTGCCAGTACCCGGGGGACAGTCGCCGGAAGGAACACTGAAGCTTTCTTT. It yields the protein CASTRGTVAGRNTEAFF.

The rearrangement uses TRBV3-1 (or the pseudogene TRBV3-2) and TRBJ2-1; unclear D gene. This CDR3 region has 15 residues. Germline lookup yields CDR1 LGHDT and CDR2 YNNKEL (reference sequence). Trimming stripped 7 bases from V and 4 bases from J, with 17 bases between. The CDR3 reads CASTHALTAYNEQFF. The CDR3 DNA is TGTGCCAGCACCCATGCTCTAACCGCGTACAATGAGCAGTTCTTC.

Here the CDR3 reads CASSQGILAGGTDTQYF. Written as DNA, the CDR3 is TGCGCCAGCAGCCAAGGGATACTAGCGGGAGGTACAGATACGCAGTATTTT. This chain uses TRBV4-3 with TRBJ2-3; 12 bases line up with TRBD2. CDR1 LGHNA and CDR2 YSLEER come from the germline V gene. V dropped 1 base and J dropped 3; count of bases not matched to a gene: 5. The CDR3 totals 17 residues.

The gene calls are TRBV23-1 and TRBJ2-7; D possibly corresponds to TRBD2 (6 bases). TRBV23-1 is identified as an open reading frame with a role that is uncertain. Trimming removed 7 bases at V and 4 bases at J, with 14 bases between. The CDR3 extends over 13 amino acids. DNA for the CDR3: TGCGCCAGCAAACTAGCTCCTAGGTACGAGCAGTACTTC. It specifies CASKLAPRYEQYF.

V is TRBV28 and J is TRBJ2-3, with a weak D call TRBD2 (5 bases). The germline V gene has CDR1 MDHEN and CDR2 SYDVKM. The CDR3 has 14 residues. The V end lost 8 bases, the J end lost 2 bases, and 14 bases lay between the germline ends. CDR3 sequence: CASRPEGYTDTQYF. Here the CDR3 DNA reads TGTGCCAGCCGACCCGAGGGTTACACAGATACGCAGTATTTT.

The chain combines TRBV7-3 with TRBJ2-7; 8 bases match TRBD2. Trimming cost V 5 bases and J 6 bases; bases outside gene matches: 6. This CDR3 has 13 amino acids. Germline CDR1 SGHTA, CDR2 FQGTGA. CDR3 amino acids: CASSPIAGGEQYF. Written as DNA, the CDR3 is TGTGCCAGCAGCCCTATCGCGGGAGGCGAGCAGTACTTC. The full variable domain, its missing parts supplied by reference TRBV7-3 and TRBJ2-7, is GAGVSQTPSNKVTEKGKYVELRCDPISGHTALYWYRQSLGQGPEFLIYFQGTGAADDSGLPNDRFFAVRPEGSVSTLKIQRTERGDSAVYLCASSPIAGGEQYFGPGTRLTVT.

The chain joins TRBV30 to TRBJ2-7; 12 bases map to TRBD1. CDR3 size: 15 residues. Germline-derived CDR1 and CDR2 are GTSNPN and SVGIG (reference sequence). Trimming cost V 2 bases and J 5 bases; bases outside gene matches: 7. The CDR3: CAWSWGTGGEDEQYF. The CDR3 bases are TGTGCCTGGAGTTGGGGGACAGGGGGCGAGGACGAGCAGTACTTC.

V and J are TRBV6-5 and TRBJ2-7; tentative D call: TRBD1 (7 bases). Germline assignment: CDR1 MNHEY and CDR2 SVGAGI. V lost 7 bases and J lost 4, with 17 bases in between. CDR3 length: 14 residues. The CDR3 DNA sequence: TGTGCCAGCACCCCAGGAGGGGGCGGGTACGAGCAGTACTTC. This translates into CASTPGGGGYEQYF.

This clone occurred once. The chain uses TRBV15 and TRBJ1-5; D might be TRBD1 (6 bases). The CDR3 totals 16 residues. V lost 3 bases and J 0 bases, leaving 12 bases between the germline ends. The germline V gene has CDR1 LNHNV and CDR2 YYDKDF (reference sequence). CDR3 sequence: CATSSAQGASNQPQHF. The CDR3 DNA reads TGTGCCACCAGCAGCGCACAGGGTGCTAGCAATCAGCCCCAGCATTTT.

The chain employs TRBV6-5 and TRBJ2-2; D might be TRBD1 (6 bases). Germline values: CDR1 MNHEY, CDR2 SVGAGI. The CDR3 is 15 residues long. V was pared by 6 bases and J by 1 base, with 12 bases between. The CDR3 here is CASSLETGNTGELFF. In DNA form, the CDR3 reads TGTGCCAGCAGCCTCGAGACAGGGAACACCGGGGAGCTGTTTTTT.

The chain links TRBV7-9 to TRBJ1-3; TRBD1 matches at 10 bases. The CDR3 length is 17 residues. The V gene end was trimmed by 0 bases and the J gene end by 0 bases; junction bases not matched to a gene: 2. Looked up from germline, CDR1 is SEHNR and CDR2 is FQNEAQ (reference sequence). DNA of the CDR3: TGTGCCAGCAGCTTAGCCGGGACAGGGGTCTCTGGAAACACCATATATTTT. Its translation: CASSLAGTGVSGNTIYF.

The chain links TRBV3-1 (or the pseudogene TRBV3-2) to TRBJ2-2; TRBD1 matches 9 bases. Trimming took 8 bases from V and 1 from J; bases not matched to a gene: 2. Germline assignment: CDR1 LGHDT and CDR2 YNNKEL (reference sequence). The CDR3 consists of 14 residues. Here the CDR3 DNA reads TGTGCCAGCGAGGGACAGGGGAACACCGGGGAGCTGTTTTTT. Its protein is CASEGQGNTGELFF.

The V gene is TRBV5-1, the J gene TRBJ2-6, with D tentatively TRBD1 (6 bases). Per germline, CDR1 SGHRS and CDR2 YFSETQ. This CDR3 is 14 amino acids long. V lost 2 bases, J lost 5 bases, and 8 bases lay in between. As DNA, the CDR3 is TGCGCCAGCAGCTTACAGGGTCGGGCCAACGTCCTGACTTTC. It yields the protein CASSLQGRANVLTF.

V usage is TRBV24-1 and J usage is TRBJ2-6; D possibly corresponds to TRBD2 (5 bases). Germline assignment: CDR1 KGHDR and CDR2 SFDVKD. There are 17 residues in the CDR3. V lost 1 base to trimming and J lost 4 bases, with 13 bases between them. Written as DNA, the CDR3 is TGTGCCACCAGTGATTTCGGTGCGGGTACCGGGGCCAACGTCCTGACTTTC. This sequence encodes CATSDFGAGTGANVLTF.

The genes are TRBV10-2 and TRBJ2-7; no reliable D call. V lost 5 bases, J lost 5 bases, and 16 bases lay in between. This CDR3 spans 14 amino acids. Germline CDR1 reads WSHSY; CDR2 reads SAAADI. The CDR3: CASSPLGGRHEQYF. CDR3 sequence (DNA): TGCGCCAGCAGTCCCCTTGGCGGTCGCCACGAGCAGTACTTC.